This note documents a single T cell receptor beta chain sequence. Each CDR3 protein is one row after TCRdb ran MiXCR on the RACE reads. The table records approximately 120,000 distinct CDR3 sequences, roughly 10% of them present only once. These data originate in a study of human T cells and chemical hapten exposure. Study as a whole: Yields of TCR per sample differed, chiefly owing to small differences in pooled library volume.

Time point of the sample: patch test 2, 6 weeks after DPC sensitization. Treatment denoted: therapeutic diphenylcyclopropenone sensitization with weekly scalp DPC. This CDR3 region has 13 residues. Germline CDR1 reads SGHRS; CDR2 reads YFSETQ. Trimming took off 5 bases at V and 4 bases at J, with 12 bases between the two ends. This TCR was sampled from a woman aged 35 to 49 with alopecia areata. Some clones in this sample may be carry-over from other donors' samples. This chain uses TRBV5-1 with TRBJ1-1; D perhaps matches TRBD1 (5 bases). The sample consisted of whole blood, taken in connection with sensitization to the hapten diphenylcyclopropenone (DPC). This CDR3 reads CASRWDGPTEAFF. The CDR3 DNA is TGCGCCAGCAGATGGGACGGGCCCACTGAAGCTTTCTTT.